One and the same sample provided the 3 T cell receptor beta chains below, sequenced in a study of prognosis after radiotherapy for stage I lung cancer (dated by TCRdb to the early 2020s). For sequencing, an Illumina HiSeq 3000 was employed. Two rounds of multiplex PCR on genomic DNA were used to amplify the TCR beta CDR3 region. In the first round of PCR, primers specific to each TRBV and TRBJ gene were used, and the primer sequences are filed in Chinese patent CN105087789A. The raw public reads went through TCRdb reprocessing: fastp at Q25, MiXCR clone calling, in-frame beta chains kept. For every CDR3 protein sequence, its rows merge into one entry that carries the most common genes and DNA. The table for this sample lists 15,000 or so distinct CDR3 sequences; roughly 45% of them were counted only once. The ten largest clones capture around two fifths of the sample. The sample was PBMCs, taken before or after stereotactic body radiation therapy (not recorded which). The receptor source for this set is a donor over 45 with non-small cell lung cancer.

The table lists this clonotype with a few counts. A read error may explain this, as a much larger clone is one base away. V is TRBV3-1 and J is TRBJ2-7, with 9 positions matching TRBD2. The trim removed 3 bases at V and 4 bases at J, leaving 7 bases unmatched. The CDR3 runs 15 residues. CDR1 is LGHDT, CDR2 YNNKEL, per germline (reference sequence). Here the CDR3 reads CASSHSGGGAYEQYF. In DNA form, the CDR3 reads TGTGCCAGCAGCCATAGCGGCGGGGGGGCTTACGAGCAGTACTTC.

The chain uses TRBV9 and TRBJ2-7; perhaps TRBD1 as D (6 bases). V was trimmed by 3 bases and J by 7 bases, leaving 8 bases between them. The CDR3 is made up of 11 amino acids. Germline loops: CDR1 SGDLS, CDR2 YYNGEE. Here the CDR3 DNA reads TGTGCCAGCAGCGGGGGGCGGGAGCAGTACTTC. It translates to CASSGGREQYF.

Many counts were recorded for this clonotype. The genes are TRBV2 and TRBJ1-2; no reliable D call. Trimming removed 3 bases at V and 5 bases at J, with 13 bases between. This CDR3 has 14 residues. Germline CDR1 SNHLY, CDR2 FYNNEI. The CDR3 region is CASSEEAVLYGYTF. The CDR3 DNA follows: TGTGCCAGCAGTGAGGAGGCAGTCTTATATGGCTACACCTTC.